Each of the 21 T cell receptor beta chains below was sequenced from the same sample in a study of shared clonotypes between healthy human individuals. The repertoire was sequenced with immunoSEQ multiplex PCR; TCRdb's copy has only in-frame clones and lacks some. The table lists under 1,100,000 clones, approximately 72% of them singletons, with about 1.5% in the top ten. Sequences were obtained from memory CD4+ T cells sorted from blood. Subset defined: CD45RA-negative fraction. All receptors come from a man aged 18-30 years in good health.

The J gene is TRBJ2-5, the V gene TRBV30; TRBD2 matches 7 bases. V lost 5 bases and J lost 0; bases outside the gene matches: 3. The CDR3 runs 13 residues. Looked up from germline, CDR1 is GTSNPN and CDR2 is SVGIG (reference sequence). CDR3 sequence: CAWGGTNQETQYF. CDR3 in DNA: TGTGCCTGGGGAGGGACTAACCAAGAGACCCAGTACTTC.

The CDR3 spells CASSPLIGQGTTEAFF. CDR3 coding DNA: TGTGCCAGCTCACCATTGATTGGGCAGGGGACCACTGAAGCTTTCTTT. This chain uses TRBV18 with TRBJ1-1, with D maybe TRBD1 (6 bases). CDR1 and CDR2 (germline): KGHSH, LQKENI. The CDR3 sequence is 16 residues long. V was cut by 2 bases and J by 4 bases, with 17 bases left in between.

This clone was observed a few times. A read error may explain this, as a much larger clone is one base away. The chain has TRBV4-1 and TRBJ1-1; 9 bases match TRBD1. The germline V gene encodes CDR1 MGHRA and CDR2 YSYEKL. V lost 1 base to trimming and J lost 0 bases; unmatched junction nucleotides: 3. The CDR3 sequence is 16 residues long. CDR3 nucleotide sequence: TGCGCCAGCAGCCAAGGACAGGGGGTCTTGAACACTGAAGCTTTCTTT. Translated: CASSQGQGVLNTEAFF.

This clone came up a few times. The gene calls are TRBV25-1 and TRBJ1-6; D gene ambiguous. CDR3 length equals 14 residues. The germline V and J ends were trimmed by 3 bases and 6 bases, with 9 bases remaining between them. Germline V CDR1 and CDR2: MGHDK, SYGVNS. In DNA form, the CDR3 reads TGTGCCAGCAGTGACGGTCAGTTTAATTCACCCCTCCACTTT. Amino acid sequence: CASSDGQFNSPLHF. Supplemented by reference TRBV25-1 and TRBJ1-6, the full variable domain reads EADIYQTPRYLVIGTGKKITLECSQTMGHDKMYWYQQDPGMELHLIHYSYGVNSTEKGDLSSESTVSRIRTEHFPLTLESARPSHTSQYLCASSDGQFNSPLHFGNGTRLTVT.

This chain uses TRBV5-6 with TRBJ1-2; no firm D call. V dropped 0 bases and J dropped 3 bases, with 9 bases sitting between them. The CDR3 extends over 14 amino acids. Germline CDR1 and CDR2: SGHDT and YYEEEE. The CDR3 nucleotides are TGTGCCAGCAGCTTGGTTGGGCAGTACTATGGCTACACCTTC. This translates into CASSLVGQYYGYTF. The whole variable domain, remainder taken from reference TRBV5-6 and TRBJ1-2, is DAGVTQSPTHLIKTRGQQVTLRCSPKSGHDTVSWYQQALGQGPQFIFQYYEEEERQRGNFPDRFSGHQFPNYSSELNVNALLLGDSALYLCASSLVGQYYGYTFGSGTRLTVV.

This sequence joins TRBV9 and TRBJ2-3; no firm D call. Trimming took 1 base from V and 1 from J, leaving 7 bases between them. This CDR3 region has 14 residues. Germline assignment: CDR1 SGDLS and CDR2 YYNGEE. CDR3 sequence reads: CASSVYSGTDTQYF. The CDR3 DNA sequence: TGTGCCAGCAGCGTATACAGCGGCACAGATACGCAGTATTTT.

CDR3 sequence reads: CASSSGRSRTDTQYF. CDR3 nucleotides: TGTGCCAGTAGTAGCGGGAGATCCCGCACAGATACGCAGTATTTT. V usage is TRBV19 and J usage is TRBJ2-3; TRBD2 aligns across 7 bases. Germline CDR1 is LNHDA and CDR2 is SQIVND (reference sequence). J lost 1 base, V lost 4 bases, and 5 bases had no gene match. This CDR3 region has 15 residues.

The CDR3 nucleotides read TGTGCCATCAGTGGGGGGGCCCGCTCTGGAAACACCATATATTTT. Amino acid sequence: CAISGGARSGNTIYF. V usage is TRBV10-3 and J usage is TRBJ1-3; a weak D match, TRBD1 (6 bases). V was shortened by 4 bases and J by 0 bases, with 10 bases between the two germline ends. In germline, CDR1 is ENHRY, CDR2 SYGVKD. CDR3 length: 15 residues.

For the CDR3, the DNA is TGTGCCAGCAGTGCGACAGGGTGGAGACAGCCCCAGCATTTT. It translates to CASSATGWRQPQHF. The J gene is TRBJ1-5, the V gene TRBV6-1; 7 bases are shared with TRBD1. The V and J ends lost 4 bases and 7 bases, in that order; junction bases with no gene match: 7. CDR3 length: 14 amino acids. Germline CDR1 and CDR2: MNHNS and SASEGT.

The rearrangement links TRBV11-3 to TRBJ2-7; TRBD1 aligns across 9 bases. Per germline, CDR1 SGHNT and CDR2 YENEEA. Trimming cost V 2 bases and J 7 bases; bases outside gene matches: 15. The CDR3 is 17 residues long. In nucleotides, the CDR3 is TGTGCCAGCAGCTTAAAGTCTGGGACAGGGATACCTCGGGAGCAGTACTTC. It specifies CASSLKSGTGIPREQYF.

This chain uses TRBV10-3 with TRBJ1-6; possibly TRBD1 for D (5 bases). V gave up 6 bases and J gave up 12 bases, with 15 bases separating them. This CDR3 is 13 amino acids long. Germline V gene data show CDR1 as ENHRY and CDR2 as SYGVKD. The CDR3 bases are TGTGCCATCAGGGCTCGTCAAGGGGAACCCCTCCACTTT. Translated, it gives CAIRARQGEPLHF.

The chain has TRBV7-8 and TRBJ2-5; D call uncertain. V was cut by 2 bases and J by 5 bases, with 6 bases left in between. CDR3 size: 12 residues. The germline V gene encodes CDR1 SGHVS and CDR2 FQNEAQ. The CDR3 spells CASSLFAETQYF. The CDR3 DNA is TGTGCCAGCAGCTTATTCGCGGAGACCCAGTACTTC.

DNA for the CDR3: TGTGCCAGCAGCCTCCAAGCGGGAGCCAACTACGAGCAGTACTTC. This encodes CASSLQAGANYEQYF. The chain couples TRBV7-2 to TRBJ2-7; 8 bases align to TRBD2. This CDR3 has 15 residues. Germline lookup yields CDR1 SGHTA and CDR2 FQGNSA. The ends lost 5 bases at V and 3 bases at J; junction bases unmatched: 9.

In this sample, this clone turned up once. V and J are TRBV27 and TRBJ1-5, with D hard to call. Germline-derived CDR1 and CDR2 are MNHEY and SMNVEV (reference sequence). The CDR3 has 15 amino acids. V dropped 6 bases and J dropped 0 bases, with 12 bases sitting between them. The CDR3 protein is CASRILYNSNQPQHF. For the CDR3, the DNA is TGTGCCAGCAGAATACTTTACAATAGCAATCAGCCCCAGCATTTT.

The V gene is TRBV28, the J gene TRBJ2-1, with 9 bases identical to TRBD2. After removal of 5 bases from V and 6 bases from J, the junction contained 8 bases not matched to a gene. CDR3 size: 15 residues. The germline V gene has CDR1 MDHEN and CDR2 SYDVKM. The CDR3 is CASSAGTSSINEQFF. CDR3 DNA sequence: TGTGCCAGCAGTGCCGGGACTAGCTCGATCAATGAGCAGTTCTTC.

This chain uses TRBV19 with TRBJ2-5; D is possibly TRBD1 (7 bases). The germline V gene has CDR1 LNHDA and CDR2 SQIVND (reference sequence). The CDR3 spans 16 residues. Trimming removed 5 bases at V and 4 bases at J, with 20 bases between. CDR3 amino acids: CASSDPRGTARETQYF. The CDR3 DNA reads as TGTGCCAGTAGTGACCCCCGCGGGACAGCGAGAGAGACCCAGTACTTC.

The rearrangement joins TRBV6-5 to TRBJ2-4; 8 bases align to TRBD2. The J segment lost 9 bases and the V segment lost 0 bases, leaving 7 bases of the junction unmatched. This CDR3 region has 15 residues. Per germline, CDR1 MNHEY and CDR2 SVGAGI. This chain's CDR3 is CASSYSPGGGGIQYF. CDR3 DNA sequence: TGTGCCAGCAGTTACTCTCCGGGGGGGGGCGGCATTCAGTACTTC.

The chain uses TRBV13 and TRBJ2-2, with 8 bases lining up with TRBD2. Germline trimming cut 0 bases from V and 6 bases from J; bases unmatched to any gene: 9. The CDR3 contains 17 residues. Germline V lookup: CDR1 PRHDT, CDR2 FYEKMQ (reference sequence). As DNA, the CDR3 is TGTGCCAGCAGCTTAGGTTCCAGGCGACTAGCGCCCGGGGAGCTGTTTTTT. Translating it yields CASSLGSRRLAPGELFF.

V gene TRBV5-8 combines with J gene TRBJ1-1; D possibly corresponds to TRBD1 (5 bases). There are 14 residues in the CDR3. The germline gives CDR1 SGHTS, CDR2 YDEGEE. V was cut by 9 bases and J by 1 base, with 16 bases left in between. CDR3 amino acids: CATVTEDWNTEAFF. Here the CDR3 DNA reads TGTGCCACCGTGACAGAAGATTGGAACACTGAAGCTTTCTTT.

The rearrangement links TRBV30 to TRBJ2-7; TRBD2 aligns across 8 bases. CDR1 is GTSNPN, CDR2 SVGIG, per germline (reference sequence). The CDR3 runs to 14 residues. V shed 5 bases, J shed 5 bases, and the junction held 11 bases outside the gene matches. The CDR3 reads CAWQAGGRFNEQYF. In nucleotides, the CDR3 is TGTGCCTGGCAAGCCGGCGGGAGGTTTAACGAGCAGTACTTC.

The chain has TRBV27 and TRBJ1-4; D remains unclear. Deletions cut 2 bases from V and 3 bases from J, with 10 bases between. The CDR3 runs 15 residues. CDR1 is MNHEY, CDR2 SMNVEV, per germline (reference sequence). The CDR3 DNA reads TGTGCCAGCAGTTTAGCGGGCGTGGCTAATGAAAAACTGTTTTTT. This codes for CASSLAGVANEKLFF. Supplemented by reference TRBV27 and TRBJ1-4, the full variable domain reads EAQVTQNPRYLITVTGKKLTVTCSQNMNHEYMSWYRQDPGLGLRQIYYSMNVEVTDKGDVPEGYKVSRKEKRNFPLILESPSPNQTSLYFCASSLAGVANEKLFFGSGTQLSVL.